Following are 20 T cell receptor beta chains from one sample sequenced in a study of T cell repertoires in cytomegalovirus infection (dated by TCRdb to between 2018 and 2021). Their cognate antigens are unknown. Instrument used: Illumina HiSeq 1500. TCRdb redid the processing of the public reads, applying fastp at Q25 and MiXCR, and retained in-frame beta chains. CDR3 protein duplicates are merged, each entry listing the most common genes and DNA. For this sample the table gives around 47,000 distinct CDR3 sequences, of which roughly a fifth were detected only once. The leading ten clones occupy around four fifths of the sample. This sample's treatment or condition label indicates: in vitro stimulation with specific CMV peptide epitopes to enrich CMV-specific T cells. The input for sequencing was CD8+ T cells from cultured PBMCs, taken from culture after CMV antigen stimulation. The receptors stem from a human donor in good health (CMV status not recorded). Some clones in this sample may be carry-over from other donors' samples.

This clonotype appeared a few times. V gene TRBV6-5 combines with J gene TRBJ1-2; perhaps TRBD1 as D (5 bases). CDR3 length equals 16 residues. Looked up from germline, CDR1 is MNHEY and CDR2 is SVGAGI. The ends were cut back, 0 bases at V and 1 base at J, with 12 bases in the middle. The CDR3 nucleotides read TGTGCCAGCAGTTACTCTTATACAGGTGTTAACTATGGCTACACCTTC. Protein sequence: CASSYSYTGVNYGYTF.

The chain is built from TRBV12-5 and TRBJ1-1, with a weak D call TRBD1 (5 bases). The CDR3 runs to 13 residues. Trimming shortened V by 7 bases and J by 8 bases, and 17 bases separated the two germline ends. The V gene's germline CDR1 is LGHNT and CDR2 FRNRAP. The CDR3 DNA is TGTGCTAGTGCCCCTCCCGAGGCAGGGGAAGCTTTCTTT. Its translation: CASAPPEAGEAFF.

The chain links TRBV7-2 to TRBJ1-5; no clear D. The CDR3 extends over 12 amino acids. Looked up from germline, CDR1 is SGHTA and CDR2 is FQGNSA. Trimming left V 1 base short and J 7 bases short, with 5 bases between. The CDR3 reads CASSLGRQPQHF. The CDR3 DNA reads TGTGCCAGCAGCTTAGGAAGACAGCCCCAGCATTTT.

There are a few counts of this clonotype. The chain carries TRBV7-2 and TRBJ1-5; possible D gene TRBD1, 5 bases. V shed 5 bases and J shed 7 bases, with 18 bases lying between them. The CDR3 consists of 15 residues. Looked up from germline, CDR1 is SGHTA and CDR2 is FQGNSA. The CDR3 is CASSAAREKGQPQHF. CDR3 bases: TGTGCCAGCAGCGCAGCCAGGGAAAAAGGGCAGCCCCAGCATTTT.

J is TRBJ1-1 and V is TRBV19; no clear D gene. CDR1 and CDR2 from the germline V gene are LNHDA and SQIVND (reference sequence). The length of the CDR3 is 16 residues. V lost 4 bases, J lost 1 base, and 16 bases lay in between. DNA for the CDR3: TGTGCCAGTAGTACCCCGGGTGAGGACCGGAACACTGAAGCTTTCTTT. Translation gives CASSTPGEDRNTEAFF.

This clonotype was counted a few times. J is TRBJ2-2 and V is TRBV18; the D is unclear. The CDR3 runs to 17 residues. Germline V gives CDR1 KGHSH, CDR2 LQKENI. V was trimmed by 3 bases and J by 0 bases, leaving 14 bases between them. The CDR3 sequence: CASSPYPRAPNTGELFF. The CDR3 bases are TGTGCCAGCTCACCCTACCCAAGGGCCCCGAACACCGGGGAGCTGTTTTTT.

This clonotype was observed a handful of times. The chain combines TRBV11-2 with TRBJ2-2, with D perhaps TRBD1 (6 bases). The germline CDR1 and CDR2 sequences are SGHAT and FQNNGV. There are 16 residues in the CDR3. The V and J ends lost 4 bases and 7 bases respectively, with 19 bases between them. The chain's CDR3 is CASSSRQESWVGELFF. As DNA, the CDR3 is TGTGCCAGCAGCTCCCGACAGGAATCTTGGGTCGGGGAGCTGTTTTTT.

This clonotype was found a few times. The V gene is TRBV20-1, the J gene TRBJ2-5; D remains unclear. Germline V gene lookup returns CDR1 DFQATT and CDR2 SNEGSKA (reference sequence). This CDR3 contains 14 residues. Trimming cost V 0 bases and J 5 bases, with 13 bases left between them. CDR3 nucleotides: TGCAGTGCTAGAGATCCTATCCCTGGGGAGACCCAGTACTTC. This codes for CSARDPIPGETQYF.

V gene TRBV10-2 combines with J gene TRBJ2-7; the D gene is possibly TRBD1 (6 bases). The CDR3 covers 13 residues. V shed 7 bases and J shed 3 bases, with 13 bases lying between them. CDR1 and CDR2 (germline): WSHSY, SAAADI. As DNA, the CDR3 is TGCGCCAGCAACAAGGGGGATTACTACGAGCAGTACTTC. Amino acids: CASNKGDYYEQYF.

The chain uses TRBV10-1 and TRBJ2-2; D not certain. Trimming removed 5 bases at V and 1 base at J, with 8 bases between. CDR1 and CDR2 (germline): WNHNN, SYGVQD (reference sequence). The CDR3 length is 14 residues. DNA of the CDR3: TGCGCCAGCAGTAGAAACAAGAACACCGGGGAGCTGTTTTTT. It translates to CASSRNKNTGELFF.

The CDR3 DNA follows: TGTGCCAGCAGCTTACAAGCGGGGGGGCGCACAGATACGCAGTATTTT. It is translated as CASSLQAGGRTDTQYF. The gene calls are TRBV7-9 and TRBJ2-3, with TRBD2 matching 10 bases. V lost 2 bases and J lost 1; bases outside the gene matches: 3. The CDR3 is 16 residues long. In germline, CDR1 is SEHNR, CDR2 FQNEAQ (reference sequence).

This chain links TRBV7-9 with TRBJ2-7, with TRBD2 matching over 8 bases. The CDR3 extends over 14 amino acids. Trimming removed 7 bases from V and 5 bases from J; junction bases left unmatched: 10. Per the germline V gene, CDR1 is SEHNR and CDR2 is FQNEAQ (reference sequence). DNA of the CDR3: TGTGCCAGCATCCTCCCCGGGGGGGGAAACGAGCAGTACTTC. Translating it yields CASILPGGGNEQYF. Complete variable domain (other parts from reference TRBV7-9 and TRBJ2-7): DTGVSQNPRHKITKRGQNVTFRCDPISEHNRLYWYRQTLGQGPEFLTYFQNEAQLEKSRLLSDRFSAERPKGSFSTLEIQRTEQGDSAMYLCASILPGGGNEQYFGPGTRLTVT.

A few counts support this clonotype. The V and J genes are TRBV19 and TRBJ1-1; TRBD1 matches 10 bases. This CDR3 contains 15 residues. The V gene end was trimmed by 6 bases and the J gene end by 6 bases; junction bases not matched to a gene: 10. Germline loops: CDR1 LNHDA, CDR2 SQIVND (reference sequence). CDR3: CASSVSGQGFAEAFF. CDR3 bases: TGTGCCAGTAGCGTATCGGGACAGGGGTTCGCTGAAGCTTTCTTT. Variable domain in full (rest from reference TRBV19 and TRBJ1-1): DGGITQSPKYLFRKEGQNVTLSCEQNLNHDAMYWYRQDPGQGLRLIYYSQIVNDFQKGDIAEGYSVSREKKESFPLTVTSAQKNPTAFYLCASSVSGQGFAEAFFGQGTRLTVV.

This clonotype was found a few times. The chain's CDR3 is CASSDSREEDSGNTIYF. For the CDR3, the DNA is TGTGCCAGCAGCGACTCACGGGAGGAGGACTCTGGAAACACCATATATTTT. The genes are TRBV9 and TRBJ1-3; D unclear. The V gene's germline CDR1 is SGDLS and CDR2 YYNGEE. The CDR3 runs to 17 residues. Deletions cut 3 bases from V and 0 bases from J, with 16 bases between.

The V and J genes are TRBV7-9 and TRBJ2-1; tentatively, D is TRBD2 (6 bases). V gave up 6 bases and J gave up 7 bases, with 13 bases separating them. Germline-derived CDR1 and CDR2 are SEHNR and FQNEAQ (reference sequence). The CDR3 length is 13 residues. DNA for the CDR3: TGTGCCAGCAGAGTCGGGGGTGGGAATGAGCAGTTCTTC. Its protein is CASRVGGGNEQFF.

There are many counts of this clonotype. The chain joins TRBV7-8 to TRBJ2-3; 7 positions match TRBD2. The germline CDR1 and CDR2 sequences are SGHVS and FQNEAQ. V lost 10 bases, J lost 7 bases, and 20 bases stayed unmatched. This CDR3 comprises 16 residues. CDR3 residues: CATITSGAGLANTQYF. DNA of the CDR3: TGTGCCACTATCACCTCGGGAGCGGGGCTCGCGAATACGCAGTATTTT.

This chain connects TRBV5-6 to TRBJ1-2, with D perhaps TRBD1 (6 bases). Trimming removed 0 bases at V and 4 bases at J, with 13 bases between. The V gene's germline CDR1 is SGHDT and CDR2 YYEEEE. The CDR3 sequence is 15 residues long. CDR3 sequence (DNA): TGTGCCAGCAGCTTGGGCGGGACACGACTCTATGGCTACACCTTC. Protein product: CASSLGGTRLYGYTF.

This clonotype has a handful of counts. The V and J genes are TRBV6-8 and TRBJ1-3; D remains unclear. From germline, CDR1 is MNHGY and CDR2 SAAAGT. This CDR3 has 15 residues. V shed 8 bases and J shed 0 bases, with 14 bases lying between them. CDR3 coding DNA: TGTGCCAGCTCAATAGGAGAATTCTCTGGAAACACCATATATTTT. Encoded protein: CASSIGEFSGNTIYF.

This clonotype was seen only a few times. The chain is built from TRBV4-1 and TRBJ1-4; 7 nucleotides line up with TRBD1. The junction had 7 bases not matched to a gene; V was cut back by 1 base and J by 2 bases. This CDR3 is built from 17 residues. Per the germline V gene, CDR1 is MGHRA and CDR2 is YSYEKL. The CDR3 coding sequence is TGCGCCAGCAGCCAAGGAATAACAGGGGCGACTAATGAAAAACTGTTTTTT. Its protein is CASSQGITGATNEKLFF.

This clonotype was observed a single time. The V gene is TRBV7-6, the J gene TRBJ1-1; 9 nucleotides match TRBD1. CDR3 length: 16 residues. Germline CDR1 and CDR2: SGHVS and FNYEAQ. V shed 5 bases and J 4 bases; nucleotides not matched to a gene: 11. CDR3 amino acids: CASSGGTGKMSTEAFF. The CDR3 DNA reads TGTGCCAGCAGCGGAGGGACAGGGAAGATGAGCACTGAAGCTTTCTTT.